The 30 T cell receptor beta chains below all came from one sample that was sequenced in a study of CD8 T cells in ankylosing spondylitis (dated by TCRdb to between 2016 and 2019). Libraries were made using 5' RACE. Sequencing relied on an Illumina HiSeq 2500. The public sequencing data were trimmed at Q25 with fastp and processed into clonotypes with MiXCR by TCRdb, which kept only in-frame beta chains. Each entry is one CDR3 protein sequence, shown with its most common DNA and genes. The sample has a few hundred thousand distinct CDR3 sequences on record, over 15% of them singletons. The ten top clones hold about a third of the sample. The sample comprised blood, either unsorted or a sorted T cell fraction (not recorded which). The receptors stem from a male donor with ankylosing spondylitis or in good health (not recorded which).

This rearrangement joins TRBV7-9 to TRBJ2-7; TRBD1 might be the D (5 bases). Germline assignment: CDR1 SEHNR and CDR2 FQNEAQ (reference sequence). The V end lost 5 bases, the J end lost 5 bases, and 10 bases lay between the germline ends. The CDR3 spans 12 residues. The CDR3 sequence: CASSADSNEQYF. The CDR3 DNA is TGTGCCAGCAGCGCCGACAGCAACGAGCAGTACTTC.

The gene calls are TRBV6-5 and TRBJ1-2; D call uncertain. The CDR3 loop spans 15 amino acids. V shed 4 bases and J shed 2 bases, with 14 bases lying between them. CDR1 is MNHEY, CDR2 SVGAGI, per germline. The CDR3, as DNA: TGTGCCAGCAGTTTATCCTGGACGGTAAACTATGGCTACACCTTC. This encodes CASSLSWTVNYGYTF.

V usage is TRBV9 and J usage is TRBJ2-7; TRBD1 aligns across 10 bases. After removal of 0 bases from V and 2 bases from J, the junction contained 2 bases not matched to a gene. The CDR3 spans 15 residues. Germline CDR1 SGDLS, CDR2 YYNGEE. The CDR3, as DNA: TGTGCCAGCAGCGTAGGGACAGGGGGGACCTACGAGCAGTACTTC. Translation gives CASSVGTGGTYEQYF.

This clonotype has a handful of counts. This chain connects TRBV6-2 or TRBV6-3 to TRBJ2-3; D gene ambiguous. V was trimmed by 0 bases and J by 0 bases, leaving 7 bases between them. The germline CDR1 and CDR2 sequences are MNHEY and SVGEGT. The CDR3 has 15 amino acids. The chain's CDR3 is CASSYSDGSTDTQYF. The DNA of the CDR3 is TGTGCCAGCAGTTACTCTGACGGGAGCACAGATACGCAGTATTTT.

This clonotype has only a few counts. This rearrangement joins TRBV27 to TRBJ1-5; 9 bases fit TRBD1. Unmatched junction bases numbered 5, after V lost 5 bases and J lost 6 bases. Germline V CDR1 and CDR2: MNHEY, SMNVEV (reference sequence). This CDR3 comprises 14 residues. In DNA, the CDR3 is TGTGCCAGCAGTATCACAGGGGGCGGTCAGCCCCAGCATTTT. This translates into CASSITGGGQPQHF.

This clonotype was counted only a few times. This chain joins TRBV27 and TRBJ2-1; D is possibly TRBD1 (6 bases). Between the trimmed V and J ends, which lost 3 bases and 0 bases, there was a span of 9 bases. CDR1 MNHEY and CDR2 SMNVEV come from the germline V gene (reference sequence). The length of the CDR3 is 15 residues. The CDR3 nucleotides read TGTGCCAGCAGTTTCGGGACAAGCTCCTACAATGAGCAGTTCTTC. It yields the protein CASSFGTSSYNEQFF.

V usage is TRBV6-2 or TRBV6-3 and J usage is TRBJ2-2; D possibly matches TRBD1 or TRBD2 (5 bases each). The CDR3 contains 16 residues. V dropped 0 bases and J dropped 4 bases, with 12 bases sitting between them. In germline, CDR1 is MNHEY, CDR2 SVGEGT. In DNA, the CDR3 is TGTGCCAGCAGTTACTCGATGGCAGGGACCACCGGGGAGCTGTTTTTT. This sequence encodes CASSYSMAGTTGELFF.

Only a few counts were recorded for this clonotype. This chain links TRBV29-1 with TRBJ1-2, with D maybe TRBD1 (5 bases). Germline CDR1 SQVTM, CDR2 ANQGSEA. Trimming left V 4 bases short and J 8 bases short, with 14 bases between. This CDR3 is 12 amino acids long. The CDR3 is CSVVAGGDGYTF. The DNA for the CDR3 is TGCAGCGTTGTTGCTGGGGGAGACGGCTACACCTTC. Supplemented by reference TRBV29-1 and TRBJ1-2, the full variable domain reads SAVISQKPSRDICQRGTSLTIQCQVDSQVTMMFWYRQQPGQSLTLIATANQGSEATYESGFVIDKFPISRPNLTFSTLTVSNMSPEDSSIYLCSVVAGGDGYTFGSGTRLTVV.

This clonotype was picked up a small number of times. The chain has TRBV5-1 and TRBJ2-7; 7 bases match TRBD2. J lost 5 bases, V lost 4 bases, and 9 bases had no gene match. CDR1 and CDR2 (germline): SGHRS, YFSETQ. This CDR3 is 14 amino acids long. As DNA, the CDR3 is TGCGCCAGCAGCGTGGGGGGGAGTCGGGACGAGCAGTACTTC. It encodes CASSVGGSRDEQYF. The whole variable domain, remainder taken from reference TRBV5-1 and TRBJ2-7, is KAGVTQTPRYLIKTRGQQVTLSCSPISGHRSVSWYQQTPGQGLQFLFEYFSETQRNKGNFPGRFSGRQFSNSRSEMNVSTLELGDSALYLCASSVGGSRDEQYFGPGTRLTVT.

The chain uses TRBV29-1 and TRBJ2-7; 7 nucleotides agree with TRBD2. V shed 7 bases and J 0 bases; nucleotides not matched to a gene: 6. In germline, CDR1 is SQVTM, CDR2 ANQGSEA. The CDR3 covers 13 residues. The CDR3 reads CSAHSGTSYEQYF. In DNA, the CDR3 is TGCAGCGCCCACAGCGGGACCTCCTACGAGCAGTACTTC.

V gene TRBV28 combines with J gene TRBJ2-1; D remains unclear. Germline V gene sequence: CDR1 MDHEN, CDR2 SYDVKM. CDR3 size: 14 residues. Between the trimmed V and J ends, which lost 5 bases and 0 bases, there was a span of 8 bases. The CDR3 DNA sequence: TGTGCCAGCAGTGAGGTTACCTCCTACAATGAGCAGTTCTTC. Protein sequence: CASSEVTSYNEQFF.

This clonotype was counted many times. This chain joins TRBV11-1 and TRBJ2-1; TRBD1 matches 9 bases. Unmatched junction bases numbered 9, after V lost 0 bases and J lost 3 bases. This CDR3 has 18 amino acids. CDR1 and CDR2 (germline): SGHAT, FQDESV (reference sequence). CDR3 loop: CASSLASGRDRVYNEQFF. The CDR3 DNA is TGTGCCAGCAGCTTAGCGTCAGGGCGGGACAGGGTCTACAATGAGCAGTTCTTC. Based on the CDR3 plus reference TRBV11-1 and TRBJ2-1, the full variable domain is EAEVAQSPRYKITEKSQAVAFWCDPISGHATLYWYRQILGQGPELLVQFQDESVVDDSQLPKDRFSAERLKGVDSTLKIQPAELGDSAMYLCASSLASGRDRVYNEQFFGPGTRLTVL.

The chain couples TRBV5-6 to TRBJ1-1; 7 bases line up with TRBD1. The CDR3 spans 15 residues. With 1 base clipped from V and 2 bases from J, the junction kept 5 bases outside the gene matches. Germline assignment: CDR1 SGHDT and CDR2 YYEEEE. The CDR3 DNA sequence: TGTGCCAGCAGCTTGCTAGGGGGCGGAAACACTGAAGCTTTCTTT. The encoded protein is CASSLLGGGNTEAFF.

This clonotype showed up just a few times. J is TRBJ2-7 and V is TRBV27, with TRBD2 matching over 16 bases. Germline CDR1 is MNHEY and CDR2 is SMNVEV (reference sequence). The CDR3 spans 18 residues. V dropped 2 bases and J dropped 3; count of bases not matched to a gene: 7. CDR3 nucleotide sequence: TGTGCCAGCAGTTTAGAGGGACTAGCGGGAGGGCCTGTCTACGAGCAGTACTTC. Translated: CASSLEGLAGGPVYEQYF.

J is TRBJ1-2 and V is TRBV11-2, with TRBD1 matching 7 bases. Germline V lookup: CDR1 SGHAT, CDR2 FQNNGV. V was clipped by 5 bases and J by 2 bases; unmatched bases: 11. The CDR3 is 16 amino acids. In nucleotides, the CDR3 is TGTGCCAGCAGCAATTTCCCCCAGGGGGAGAACTATGGCTACACCTTC. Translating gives CASSNFPQGENYGYTF.

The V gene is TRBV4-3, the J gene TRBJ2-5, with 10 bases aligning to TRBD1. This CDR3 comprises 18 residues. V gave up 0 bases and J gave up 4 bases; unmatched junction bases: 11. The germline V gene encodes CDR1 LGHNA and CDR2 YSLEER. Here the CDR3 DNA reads TGCGCCAGCAGCCAAGATCGTAGGGAGACAGGGGGCCGAGAGACCCAGTACTTC. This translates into CASSQDRRETGGRETQYF.

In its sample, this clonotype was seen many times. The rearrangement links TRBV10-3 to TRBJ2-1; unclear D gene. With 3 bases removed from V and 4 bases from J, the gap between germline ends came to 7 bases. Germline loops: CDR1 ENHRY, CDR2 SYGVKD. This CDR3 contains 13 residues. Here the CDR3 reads CAISEQRYNEQFF. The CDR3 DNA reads TGTGCCATCAGTGAACAGAGGTACAATGAGCAGTTCTTC.

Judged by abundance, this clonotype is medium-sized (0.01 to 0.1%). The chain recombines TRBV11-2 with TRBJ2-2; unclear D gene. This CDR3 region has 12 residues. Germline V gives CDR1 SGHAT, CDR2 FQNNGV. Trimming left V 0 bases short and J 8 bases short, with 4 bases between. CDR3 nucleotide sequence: TGTGCCAGCAGCTTAGATGGTGGGGAGCTGTTTTTT. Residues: CASSLDGGELFF.

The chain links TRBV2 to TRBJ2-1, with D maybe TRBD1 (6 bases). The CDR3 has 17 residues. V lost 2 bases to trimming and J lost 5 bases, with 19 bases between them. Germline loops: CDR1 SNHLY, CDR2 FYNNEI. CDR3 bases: TGTGCCAGCAGTGAAAAGTGGATGAGAAACAGGGACAATGAGCAGTTCTTC. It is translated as CASSEKWMRNRDNEQFF.

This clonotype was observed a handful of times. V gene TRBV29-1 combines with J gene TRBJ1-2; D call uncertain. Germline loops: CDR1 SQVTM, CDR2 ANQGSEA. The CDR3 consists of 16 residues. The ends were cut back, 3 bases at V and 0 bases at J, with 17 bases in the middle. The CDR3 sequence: CSVDRQEGETNYGYTF. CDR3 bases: TGCAGCGTTGATCGGCAGGAGGGAGAAACTAACTATGGCTACACCTTC. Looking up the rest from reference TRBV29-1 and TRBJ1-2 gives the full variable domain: SAVISQKPSRDICQRGTSLTIQCQVDSQVTMMFWYRQQPGQSLTLIATANQGSEATYESGFVIDKFPISRPNLTFSTLTVSNMSPEDSSIYLCSVDRQEGETNYGYTFGSGTRLTVV.

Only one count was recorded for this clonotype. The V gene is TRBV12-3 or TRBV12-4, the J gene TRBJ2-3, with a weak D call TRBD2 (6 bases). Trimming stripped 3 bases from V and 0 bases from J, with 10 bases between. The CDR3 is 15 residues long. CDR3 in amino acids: CASSFAGSSTDTQYF. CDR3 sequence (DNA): TGTGCCAGCAGTTTTGCGGGAAGTAGCACAGATACGCAGTATTTT.

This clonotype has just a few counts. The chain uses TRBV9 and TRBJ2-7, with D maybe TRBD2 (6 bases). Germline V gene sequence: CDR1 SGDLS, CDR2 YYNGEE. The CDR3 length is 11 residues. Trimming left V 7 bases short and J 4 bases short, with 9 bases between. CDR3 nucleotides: TGTGCCAGCGGACGGGGGTACGAGCAGTACTTC. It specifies CASGRGYEQYF.

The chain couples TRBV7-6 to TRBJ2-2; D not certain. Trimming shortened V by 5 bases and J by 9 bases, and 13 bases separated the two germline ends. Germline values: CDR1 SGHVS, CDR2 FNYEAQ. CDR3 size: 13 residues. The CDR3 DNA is TGTGCCAGCAGCCACGGGCCCGTAAGGGAGCTGTTTTTT. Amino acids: CASSHGPVRELFF.

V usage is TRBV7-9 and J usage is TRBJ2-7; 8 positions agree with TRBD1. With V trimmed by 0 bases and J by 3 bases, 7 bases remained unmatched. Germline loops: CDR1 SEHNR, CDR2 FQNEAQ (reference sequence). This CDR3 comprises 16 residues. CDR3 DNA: TGTGCCAGCAGCTTAGCTCCCGGACAGGGCCTCTACGAGCAGTACTTC. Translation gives CASSLAPGQGLYEQYF.

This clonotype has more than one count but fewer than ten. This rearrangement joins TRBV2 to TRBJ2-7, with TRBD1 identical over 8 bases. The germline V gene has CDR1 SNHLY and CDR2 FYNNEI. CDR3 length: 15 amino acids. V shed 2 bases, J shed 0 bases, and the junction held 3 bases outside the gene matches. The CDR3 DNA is TGTGCCAGCAGTGAAAGGACAGGGAGCTCCTACGAGCAGTACTTC. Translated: CASSERTGSSYEQYF.

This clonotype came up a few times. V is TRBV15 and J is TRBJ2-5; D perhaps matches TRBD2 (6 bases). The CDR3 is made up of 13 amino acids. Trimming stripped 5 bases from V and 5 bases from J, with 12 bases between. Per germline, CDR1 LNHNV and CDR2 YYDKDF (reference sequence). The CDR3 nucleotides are TGTGCCACCAGCGGGGAGGTAACGGAGACCCAGTACTTC. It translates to CATSGEVTETQYF.

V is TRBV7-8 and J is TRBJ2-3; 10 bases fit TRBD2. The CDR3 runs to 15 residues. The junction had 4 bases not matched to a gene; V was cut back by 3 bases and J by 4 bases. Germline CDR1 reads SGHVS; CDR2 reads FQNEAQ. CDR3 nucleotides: TGTGCCAGCAGCTTCCCGGGACTAGCGCCAGATACGCAGTATTTT. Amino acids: CASSFPGLAPDTQYF.

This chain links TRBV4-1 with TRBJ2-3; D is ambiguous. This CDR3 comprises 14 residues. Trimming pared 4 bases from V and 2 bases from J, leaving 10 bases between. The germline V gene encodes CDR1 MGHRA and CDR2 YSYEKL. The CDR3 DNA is TGCGCCAGCAGCCCAACGATGAACACAGATACGCAGTATTTT. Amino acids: CASSPTMNTDTQYF.

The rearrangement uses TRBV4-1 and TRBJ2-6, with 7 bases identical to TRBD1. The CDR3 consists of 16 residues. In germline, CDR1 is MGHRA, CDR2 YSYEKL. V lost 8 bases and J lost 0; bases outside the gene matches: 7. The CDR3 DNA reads TGCGCCAGCGCCGGGACAGAATACTCTGGGGCCAACGTCCTGACTTTC. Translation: CASAGTEYSGANVLTF.

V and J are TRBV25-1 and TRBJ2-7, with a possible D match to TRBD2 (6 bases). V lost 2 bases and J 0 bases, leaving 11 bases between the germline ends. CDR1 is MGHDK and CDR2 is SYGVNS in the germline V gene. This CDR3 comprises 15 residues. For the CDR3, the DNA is TGTGCCAGCAGTGAAGACGGGAGAAACTCCTACGAGCAGTACTTC. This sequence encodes CASSEDGRNSYEQYF.